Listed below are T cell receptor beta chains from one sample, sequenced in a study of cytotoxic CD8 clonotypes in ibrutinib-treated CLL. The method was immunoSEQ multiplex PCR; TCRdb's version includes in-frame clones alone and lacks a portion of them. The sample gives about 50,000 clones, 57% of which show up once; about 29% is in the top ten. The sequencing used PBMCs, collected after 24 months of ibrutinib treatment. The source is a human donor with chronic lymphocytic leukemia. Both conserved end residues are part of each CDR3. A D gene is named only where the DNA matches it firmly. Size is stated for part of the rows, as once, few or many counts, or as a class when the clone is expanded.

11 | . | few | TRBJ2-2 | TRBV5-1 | TGCGCCAGCAGGGGGTCCGGGGAGCTGTTTTTT | CASRGSGELFF
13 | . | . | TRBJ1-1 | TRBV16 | TGTGCCAGCAGCCCTAATTTAAACACTGAAGCTTTCTTT | CASSPNLNTEAFF
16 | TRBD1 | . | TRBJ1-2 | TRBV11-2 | TGTGCCAGCAGCTTAGATGCCGGGACAGGGACGTATGGCTACACCTTC | CASSLDAGTGTYGYTF
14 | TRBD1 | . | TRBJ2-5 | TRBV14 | TGTGCCAGCAGCCGGAGACAGGGTCAAGAGACCCAGTACTTC | CASSRRQGQETQYF
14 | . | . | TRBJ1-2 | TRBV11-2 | TGTGCCAGCAGCTTAGGTGGGCAAAACTATGGCTACACCTTC | CASSLGGQNYGYTF
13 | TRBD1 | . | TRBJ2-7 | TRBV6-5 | TGTGCCAGCAGTTTGGCAGGGGGCTACGAGCAGTACTTC | CASSLAGGYEQYF
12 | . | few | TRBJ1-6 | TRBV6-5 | TGTGCCAGCGGGGTGGGGGATTCACCCCTCCACTTT | CASGVGDSPLHF
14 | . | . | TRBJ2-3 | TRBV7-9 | TGTGCCAGCAGCTTGAGGCTAGCTTCGGATACGCAGTATTTT | CASSLRLASDTQYF
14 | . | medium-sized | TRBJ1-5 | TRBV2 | TGTGCCAGCAGTGTGGGGGGCTACAATCAGCCCCAGCATTTT | CASSVGGYNQPQHF
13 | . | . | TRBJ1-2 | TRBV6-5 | TGTGCCAGCAGTTTTCTATCTAACTATGGCTACACCTTC | CASSFLSNYGYTF
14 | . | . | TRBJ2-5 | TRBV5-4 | TGTGCCAGCAGCTCACCAGACGCCCGGGAGACCCAGTACTTC | CASSSPDARETQYF
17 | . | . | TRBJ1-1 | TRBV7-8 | TGTGCCAGCAGTCCCACACCAGCCGCTAGGGTCGGCACTGAAGCTTTCTTT | CASSPTPAARVGTEAFF
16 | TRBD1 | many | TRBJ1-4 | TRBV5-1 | TGCGCCAGCAGCTGGACAGGGGGTGCAACTAATGAAAAACTGTTTTTT | CASSWTGGATNEKLFF
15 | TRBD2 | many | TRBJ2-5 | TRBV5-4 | TGTGCCAGCAGCCCCCCCGGGGGGGGGCCAGAGACCCAGTACTTC | CASSPPGGGPETQYF
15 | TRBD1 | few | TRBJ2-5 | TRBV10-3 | TGTGCCATCAGGGGGGACAGAGGGGTAGTAGAGACCCAGTACTTC | CAIRGDRGVVETQYF
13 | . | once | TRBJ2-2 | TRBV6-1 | TGTGCCAGCAGTCTAGGGCACACCGGGGAGCTGTTTTTT | CASSLGHTGELFF
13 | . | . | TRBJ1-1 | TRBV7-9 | TGTGCCAGCAGCTTAGCGGGTGTGTCGGCGGCTTTCTTT | CASSLAGVSAAFF
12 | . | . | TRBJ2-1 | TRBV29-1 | TGCAGCGTCCAACGGGGGATCGGTGAGCAGTTCTTC | CSVQRGIGEQFF
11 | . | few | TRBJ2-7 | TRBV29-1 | TGCAGCGTTGTAGGGCTCTACGAGCAGTACTTC | CSVVGLYEQYF
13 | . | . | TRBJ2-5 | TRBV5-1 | TGCGCCAGCAGCAGGAGCGTTGGGGAGACCCAGTACTTC | CASSRSVGETQYF
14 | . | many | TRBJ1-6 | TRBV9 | TGTGCCAGCAGCGCCGGACACCCTAATTCACCCCTCCACTTT | CASSAGHPNSPLHF
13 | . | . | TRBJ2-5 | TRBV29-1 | TGCAGCGTCCCCCCCCGGCTTCAAGAGACCCAGTACTTC | CSVPPRLQETQYF
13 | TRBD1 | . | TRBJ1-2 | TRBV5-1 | TGCGCCAGCAGCTTAGGGGACAGGCATGGCTACACCTTC | CASSLGDRHGYTF
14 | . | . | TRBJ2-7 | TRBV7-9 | TGTGCCAGCGGTTTAGGGGCACGCTCCTACGAGCAGTACTTC | CASGLGARSYEQYF
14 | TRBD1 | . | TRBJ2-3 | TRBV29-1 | TGCAGCGTAGAACCCGGGACAGGGACAGATACGCAGTATTTT | CSVEPGTGTDTQYF
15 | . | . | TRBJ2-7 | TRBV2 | TGTGCCAGCAGTGAGGGGCGGGGAGGTACCTACGAGCAGTACTTC | CASSEGRGGTYEQYF
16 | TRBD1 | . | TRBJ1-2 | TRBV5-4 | TGTGCCAGCAGCTCGCAGGCGGGGACAGGGAACTATGGCTACACCTTC | CASSSQAGTGNYGYTF
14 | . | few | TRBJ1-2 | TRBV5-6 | TGTGCCAGCAGCTTCGCAGGGTCGGTAGATGGCTACACCTTC | CASSFAGSVDGYTF
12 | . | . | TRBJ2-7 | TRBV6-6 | TGTGCCAGCAGTTATACTTCCTACGAGCAGTACTTC | CASSYTSYEQYF
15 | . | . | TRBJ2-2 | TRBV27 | TGTGCCAGCAGTTTTTCGGTGATCGGTGCCGGGGAGCTGTTTTTT | CASSFSVIGAGELFF
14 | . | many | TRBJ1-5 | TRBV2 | TGTGCCAGTGCGGCCCACCAAAGCAATCAGCCCCAGCATTTT | CASAAHQSNQPQHF
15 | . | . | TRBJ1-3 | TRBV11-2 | TGTGCCAGCAGCTCCCGTACAGTGGGGGGAAACACCATATATTTT | CASSSRTVGGNTIYF
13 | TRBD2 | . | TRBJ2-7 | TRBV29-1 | TGCAGCGTCCAACGTGGGGGGGTCCACGAGCAGTACTTC | CSVQRGGVHEQYF
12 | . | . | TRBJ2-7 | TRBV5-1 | TGCGCCAGCAGCTTGGGAGGAATCGAGCAGTACTTC | CASSLGGIEQYF
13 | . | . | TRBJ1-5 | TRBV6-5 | TGTGCCAGCAGTTCCCAAGGAAATCAGCCCCAGCATTTT | CASSSQGNQPQHF
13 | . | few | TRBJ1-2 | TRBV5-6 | TGTGCCAGCAGCCCGAAGCCCACAGGGAGCTACACCTTC | CASSPKPTGSYTF
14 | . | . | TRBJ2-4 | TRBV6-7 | TGTGCCAGCAGTTACGAGGGGGCCAAAAACATTCAGTACTTC | CASSYEGAKNIQYF
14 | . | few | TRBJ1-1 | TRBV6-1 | TGTGCCAGCAACTCTCCGTCAGGCGGCCCCAGGGGAGTCTTT | CASNSPSGGPRGVF
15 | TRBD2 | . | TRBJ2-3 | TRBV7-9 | TGTGCCAGCAGCTTAGCGACTAGCGGCACAGATACGCAGTATTTT | CASSLATSGTDTQYF
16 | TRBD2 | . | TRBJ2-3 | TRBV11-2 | TGTGCCAGCAGCTTAGTAGCGGGGGGCCCCACAGATACGCAGTATTTT | CASSLVAGGPTDTQYF
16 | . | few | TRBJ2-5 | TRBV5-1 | TGCGCCAGCAGCACACAACCTACAACCCAACAAGAGACCCAGTACTTC | CASSTQPTTQQETQYF
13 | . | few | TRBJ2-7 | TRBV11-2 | TGTGCCAGCAGCTTAGACAGGGGGGACGAGCAGTACTTC | CASSLDRGDEQYF
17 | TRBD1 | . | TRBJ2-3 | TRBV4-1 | TGCGCCAGCAGCCAAGAGGGGACAGGGTCTTACACAGATACGCAGTATTTT | CASSQEGTGSYTDTQYF
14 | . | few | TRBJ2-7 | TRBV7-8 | TGTGCCAGCAGCTTAGTCCCCGTGGCCGGCGAGCAGTACTTC | CASSLVPVAGEQYF
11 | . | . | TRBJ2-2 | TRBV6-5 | TGTGCCAGCAGTGACGGGGGCGAGCTGTTTTTT | CASSDGGELFF
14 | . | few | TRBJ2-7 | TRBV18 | TGTGCCAGCTCACCACCCAGTTCACGAGACGAGCAGTACTTC | CASSPPSSRDEQYF
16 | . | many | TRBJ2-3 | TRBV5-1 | TGCGCCAGCAGCTTGAATGGCCGAACTAGCACAGATACGCAGTATTTT | CASSLNGRTSTDTQYF
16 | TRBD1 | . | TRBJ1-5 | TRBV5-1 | TGCGCCAGCAGCTTGGGGTCAGGGGGCACCAATCAGCCCCAGCATTTT | CASSLGSGGTNQPQHF
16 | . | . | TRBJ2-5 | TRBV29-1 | TGCAGCGTTGCCAATTCCGGGGGTAGTACGTTGGAGACCCAGTACTTC | CSVANSGGSTLETQYF
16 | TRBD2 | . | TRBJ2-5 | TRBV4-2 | TGTGCCAGCAGCCAAGGGAGCGGGGGGTCGCAAGAGACCCAGTACTTC | CASSQGSGGSQETQYF
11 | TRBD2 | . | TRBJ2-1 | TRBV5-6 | TGTGCCAGCAGCCAGGGAGGGGCGGAGTTCTTC | CASSQGGAEFF
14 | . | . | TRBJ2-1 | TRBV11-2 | TGTGCCAGCAGCTTGAGTAGGGGAGCAGGTGAGCAGTTCTTC | CASSLSRGAGEQFF
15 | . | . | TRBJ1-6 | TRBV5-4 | TGTGCCAGCAGCCAAGACGCCAGGGATGACTCACCCCTCCACTTT | CASSQDARDDSPLHF
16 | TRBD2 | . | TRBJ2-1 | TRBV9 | TGTGCCAGCAGCGTAGGTAGCGGGGGGGCTGAGGGTGAGCAGTTCTTC | CASSVGSGGAEGEQFF